This T cell receptor beta chain is from a study of PD-1 blockade in mismatch repair-deficient tumors. Study details: All were previously treated, progressing patients with about a dozen mismatch repair-deficient cancer types. Study results and limitations: Tumor-resident clones, often absent from pretreatment blood, expanded after pembrolizumab and then contracted.

The CDR3 has 12 amino acids. Germline CDR1 MDHEN, CDR2 SYDVKM. Trimming at V came to 9 bases and at J to 8 bases, leaving 5 bases not matched to a gene. About this clone itself: Its antigen is not known.

Sequencing used immunoSEQ multiplex PCR; TCRdb keeps in-frame clones, though not all of them. The sample has around 100,000 clones; 60% to 85% are singletons. PCR or immunohistochemistry showed mismatch repair deficiency in every enrolled patient. A few pembrolizumab responders had their TCRs sequenced. The J gene is TRBJ2-2, the V gene TRBV28; 8 bases are shared with TRBD1. Sample: peripheral blood, taken approximately 60 weeks after starting pembrolizumab. The sequence was obtained from an adult with mismatch repair-deficient cancer. The CDR3 region has the DNA TGTGCCAGTGTGACAGGGGATGGGGAGCTGTTTTTT. It is translated as CASVTGDGELFF. The variable domain in full, with the rest retrieved from reference TRBV28 and TRBJ2-2, is DVKVTQSSRYLVKRTGEKVFLECVQDMDHENMFWYRQDPGLGLRLIYFSYDVKMKEKGDIPEGYSVSREKKERFSLILESASTNQTSMYLCASVTGDGELFFGEGSRLTVL.